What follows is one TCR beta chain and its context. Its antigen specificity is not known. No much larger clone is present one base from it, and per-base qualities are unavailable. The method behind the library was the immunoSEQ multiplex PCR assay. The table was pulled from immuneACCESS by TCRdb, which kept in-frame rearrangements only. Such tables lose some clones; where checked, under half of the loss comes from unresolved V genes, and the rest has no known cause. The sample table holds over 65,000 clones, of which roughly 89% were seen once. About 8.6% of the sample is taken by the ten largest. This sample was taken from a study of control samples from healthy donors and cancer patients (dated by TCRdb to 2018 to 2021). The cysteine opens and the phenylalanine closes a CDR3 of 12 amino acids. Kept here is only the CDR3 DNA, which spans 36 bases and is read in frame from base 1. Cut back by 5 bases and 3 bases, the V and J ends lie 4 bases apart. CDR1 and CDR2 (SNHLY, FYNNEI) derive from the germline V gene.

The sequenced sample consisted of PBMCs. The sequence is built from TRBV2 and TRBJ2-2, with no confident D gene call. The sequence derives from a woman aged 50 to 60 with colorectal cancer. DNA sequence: TGTGCCAGCAGTCGTGACACCGGGGAGCTGTTTTTT. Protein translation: CASSRDTGELFF. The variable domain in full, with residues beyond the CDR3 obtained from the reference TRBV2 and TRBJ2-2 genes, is EPEVTQTPSHQVTQMGQEVILRCVPISNHLYFYWYRQILGQKVEFLVSFYNNEISEKSEIFDDQFSVERPDGSNFTLKIRSTKLEDSAMYFCASSRDTGELFFGEGSRLTVL.